This TCR beta chain was recorded in a study of T cell changes during pregnancy in multiple sclerosis. Germline CDR1 and CDR2: MGHRA and YSYEKL. The CDR3 sequence is 17 residues long. The V gene end was trimmed by 2 bases and the J gene end by 2 bases; junction bases not matched to a gene: 7. Here immunoSEQ multiplex PCR was the method, and the copy in TCRdb shows in-frame clones only, minus some. The table includes around 67,000 clones, roughly 90% detected once. Source: peripheral blood, taken after pregnancy. The receptor's source is a female donor in good health, enrolled as a control in a pregnancy study. This rearrangement joins TRBV4-1 to TRBJ2-3; 10 bases agree with TRBD2. As DNA, the CDR3 is TGCGCCAGCAGCCAACCCTTTAGCGGGAGGTCCACAGATACGCAGTATTTT. Protein sequence: CASSQPFSGRSTDTQYF.